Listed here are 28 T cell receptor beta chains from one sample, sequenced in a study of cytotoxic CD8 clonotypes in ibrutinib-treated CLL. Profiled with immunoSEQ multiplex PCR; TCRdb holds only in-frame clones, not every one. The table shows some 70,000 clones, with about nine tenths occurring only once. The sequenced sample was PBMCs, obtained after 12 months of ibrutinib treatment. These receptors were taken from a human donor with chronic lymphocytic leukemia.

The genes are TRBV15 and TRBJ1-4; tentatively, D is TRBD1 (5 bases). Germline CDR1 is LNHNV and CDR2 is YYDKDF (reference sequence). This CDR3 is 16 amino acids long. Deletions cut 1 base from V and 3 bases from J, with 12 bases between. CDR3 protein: CATSRVRGFANEKLFF. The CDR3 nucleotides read TGTGCCACCAGCAGAGTTCGGGGGTTCGCTAATGAAAAACTGTTTTTT.

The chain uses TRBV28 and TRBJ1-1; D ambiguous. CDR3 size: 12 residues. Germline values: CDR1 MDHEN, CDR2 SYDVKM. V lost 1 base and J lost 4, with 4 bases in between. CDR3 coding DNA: TGTGCCAGCAGTTTATATCCCACTGAAGCTTTCTTT. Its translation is CASSLYPTEAFF.

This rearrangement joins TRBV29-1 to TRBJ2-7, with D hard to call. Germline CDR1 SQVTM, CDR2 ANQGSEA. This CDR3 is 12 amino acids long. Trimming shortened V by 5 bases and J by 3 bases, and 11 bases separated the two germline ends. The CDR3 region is CSVKTNSYEQYF. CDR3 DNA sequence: TGCAGCGTTAAGACGAATAGCTACGAGCAGTACTTC.

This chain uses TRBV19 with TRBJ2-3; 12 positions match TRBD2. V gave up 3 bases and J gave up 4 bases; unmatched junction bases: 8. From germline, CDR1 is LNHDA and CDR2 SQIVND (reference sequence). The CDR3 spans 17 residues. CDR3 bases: TGTGCCAGTAGTATCTCCCTAGCGGGAGGGATCGCAGATACGCAGTATTTT. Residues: CASSISLAGGIADTQYF.

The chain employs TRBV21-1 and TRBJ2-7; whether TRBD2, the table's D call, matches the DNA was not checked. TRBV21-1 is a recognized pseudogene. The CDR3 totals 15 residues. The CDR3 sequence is CASSPHPGREYEQYF. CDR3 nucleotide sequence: TGTGCCAGCAGTCCTCACCCCGGAAGGGAGTACGAGCAGTACTTC.

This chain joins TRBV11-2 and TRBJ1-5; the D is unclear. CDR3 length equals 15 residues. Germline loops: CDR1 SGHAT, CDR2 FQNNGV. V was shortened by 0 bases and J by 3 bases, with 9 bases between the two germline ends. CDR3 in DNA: TGTGCCAGCAGCTTAGATCCCGGACCCAATCAGCCCCAGCATTTT. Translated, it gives CASSLDPGPNQPQHF.

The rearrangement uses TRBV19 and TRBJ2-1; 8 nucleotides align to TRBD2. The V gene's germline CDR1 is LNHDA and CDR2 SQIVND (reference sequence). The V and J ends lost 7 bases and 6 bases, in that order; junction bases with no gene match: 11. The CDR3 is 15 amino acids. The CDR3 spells CASIDPGGPVNEQFF. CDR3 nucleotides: TGTGCCAGTATCGATCCGGGAGGGCCTGTCAATGAGCAGTTCTTC. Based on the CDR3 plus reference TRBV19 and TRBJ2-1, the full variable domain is DGGITQSPKYLFRKEGQNVTLSCEQNLNHDAMYWYRQDPGQGLRLIYYSQIVNDFQKGDIAEGYSVSREKKESFPLTVTSAQKNPTAFYLCASIDPGGPVNEQFFGPGTRLTVL.

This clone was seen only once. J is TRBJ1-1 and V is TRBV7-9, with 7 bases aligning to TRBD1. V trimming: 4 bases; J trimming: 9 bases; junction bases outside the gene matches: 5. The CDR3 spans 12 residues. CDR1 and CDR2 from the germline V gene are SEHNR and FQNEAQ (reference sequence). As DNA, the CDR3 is TGTGCCAGCAGCTCGGAAGGGGGCAAAGCTTTCTTT. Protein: CASSSEGGKAFF.

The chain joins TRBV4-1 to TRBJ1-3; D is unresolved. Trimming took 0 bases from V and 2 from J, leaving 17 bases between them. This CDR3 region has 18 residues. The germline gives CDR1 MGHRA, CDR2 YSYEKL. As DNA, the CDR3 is TGCGCCAGCAGCCAAGATTGGACCCCATCCCCTGCTGGAAACACCATATATTTT. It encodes CASSQDWTPSPAGNTIYF.

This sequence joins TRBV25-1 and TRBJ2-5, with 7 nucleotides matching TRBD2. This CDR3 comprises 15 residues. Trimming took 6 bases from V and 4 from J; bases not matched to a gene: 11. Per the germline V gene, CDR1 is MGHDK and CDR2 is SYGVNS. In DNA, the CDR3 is TGTGCCAGCAGCGGAATCCGGGGGGATGGAGAGACCCAGTACTTC. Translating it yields CASSGIRGDGETQYF.

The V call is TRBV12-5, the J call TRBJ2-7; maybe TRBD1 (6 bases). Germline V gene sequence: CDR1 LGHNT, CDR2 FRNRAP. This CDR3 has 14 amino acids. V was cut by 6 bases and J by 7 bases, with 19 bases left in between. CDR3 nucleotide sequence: TGTGCTAGTGGCCGGACAGTGAACTCCCCGGAGCAGTACTTC. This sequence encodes CASGRTVNSPEQYF.

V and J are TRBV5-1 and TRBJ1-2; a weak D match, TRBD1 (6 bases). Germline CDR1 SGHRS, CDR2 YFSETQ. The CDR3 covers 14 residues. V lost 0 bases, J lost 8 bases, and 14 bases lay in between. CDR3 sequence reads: CASSLDLGAEGYTF. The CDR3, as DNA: TGCGCCAGCAGCTTGGATCTGGGGGCGGAGGGCTACACCTTC.

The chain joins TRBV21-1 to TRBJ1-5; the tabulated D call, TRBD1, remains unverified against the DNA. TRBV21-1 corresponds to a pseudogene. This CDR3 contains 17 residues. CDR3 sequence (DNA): TGTGCCAGCGACGACTTGGACAGTCATAAACACAATCAGCCCCAGCATTTT. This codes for CASDDLDSHKHNQPQHF.

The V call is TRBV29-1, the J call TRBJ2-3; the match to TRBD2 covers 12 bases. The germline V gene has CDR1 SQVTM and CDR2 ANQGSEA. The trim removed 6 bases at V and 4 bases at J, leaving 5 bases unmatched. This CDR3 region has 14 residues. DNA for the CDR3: TGCAGCGTCCTGACTAGCGGGAGACCAGATACGCAGTATTTT. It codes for CSVLTSGRPDTQYF.

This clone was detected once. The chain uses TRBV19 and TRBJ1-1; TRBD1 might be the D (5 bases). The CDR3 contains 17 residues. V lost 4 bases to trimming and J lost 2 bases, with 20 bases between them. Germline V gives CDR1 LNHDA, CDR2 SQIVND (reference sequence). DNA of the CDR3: TGTGCCAGTAGTAGAGAGGCCAACAGGTACGGAAACACTGAAGCTTTCTTT. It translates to CASSREANRYGNTEAFF.

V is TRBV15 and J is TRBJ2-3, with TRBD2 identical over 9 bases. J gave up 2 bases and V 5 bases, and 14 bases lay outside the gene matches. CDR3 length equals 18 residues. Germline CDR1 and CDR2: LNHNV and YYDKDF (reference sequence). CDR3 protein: CATSPRGSREGITDTQYF. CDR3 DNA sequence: TGTGCCACCAGCCCCCGGGGCTCGCGGGAGGGCATCACAGATACGCAGTATTTT. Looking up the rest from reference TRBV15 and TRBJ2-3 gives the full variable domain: DAMVIQNPRYQVTQFGKPVTLSCSQTLNHNVMYWYQQKSSQAPKLLFHYYDKDFNNEADTPDNFQSRRPNTSFCFLDIRSPGLGDTAMYLCATSPRGSREGITDTQYFGPGTRLTVL.

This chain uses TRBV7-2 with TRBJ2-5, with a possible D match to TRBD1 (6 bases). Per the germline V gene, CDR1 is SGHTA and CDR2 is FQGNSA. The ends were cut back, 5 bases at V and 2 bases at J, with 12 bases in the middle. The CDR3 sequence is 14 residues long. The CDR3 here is CASSPRGQQETQYF. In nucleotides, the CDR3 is TGTGCCAGCAGCCCGCGAGGACAGCAAGAGACCCAGTACTTC.

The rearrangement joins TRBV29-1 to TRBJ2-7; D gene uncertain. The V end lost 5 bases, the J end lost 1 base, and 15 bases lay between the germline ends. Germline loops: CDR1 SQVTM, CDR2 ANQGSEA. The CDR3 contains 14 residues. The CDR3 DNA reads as TGCAGCGTTTCTTGGACGGTGACTTCCTACGAGCAGTACTTC. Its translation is CSVSWTVTSYEQYF.

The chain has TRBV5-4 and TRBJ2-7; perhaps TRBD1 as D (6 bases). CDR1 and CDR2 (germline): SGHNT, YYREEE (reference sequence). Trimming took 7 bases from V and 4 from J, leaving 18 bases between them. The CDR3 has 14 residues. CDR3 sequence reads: CASRNAGTRYEQYF. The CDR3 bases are TGTGCCAGCCGCAACGCAGGGACAAGATACGAGCAGTACTTC.

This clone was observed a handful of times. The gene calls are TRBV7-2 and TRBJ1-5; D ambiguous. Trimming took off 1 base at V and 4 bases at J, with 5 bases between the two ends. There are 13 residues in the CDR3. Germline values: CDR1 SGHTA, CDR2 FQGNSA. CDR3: CASSLEVNQPQHF. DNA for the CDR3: TGTGCCAGCAGCTTAGAGGTAAATCAGCCCCAGCATTTT. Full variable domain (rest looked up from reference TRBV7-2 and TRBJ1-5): GAGVSQSPSNKVTEKGKDVELRCDPISGHTALYWYRQSLGQGLEFLIYFQGNSAPDKSGLPSDRFSAERTGGSVSTLTIQRTQQEDSAVYLCASSLEVNQPQHFGDGTRLSIL.

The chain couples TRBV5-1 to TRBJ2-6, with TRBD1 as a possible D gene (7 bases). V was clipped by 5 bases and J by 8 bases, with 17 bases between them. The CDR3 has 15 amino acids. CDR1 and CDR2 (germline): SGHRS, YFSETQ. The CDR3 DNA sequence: TGCGCCAGCAGTTACGACAGGGAGGCAACCAACGTCCTGACTTTC. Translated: CASSYDREATNVLTF.

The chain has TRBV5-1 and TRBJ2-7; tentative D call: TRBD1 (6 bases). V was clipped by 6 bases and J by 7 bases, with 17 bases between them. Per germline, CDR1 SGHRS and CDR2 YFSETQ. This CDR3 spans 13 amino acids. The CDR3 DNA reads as TGCGCCAGCAATACGGGACAATCCGATGAGCAGTACTTC. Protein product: CASNTGQSDEQYF.

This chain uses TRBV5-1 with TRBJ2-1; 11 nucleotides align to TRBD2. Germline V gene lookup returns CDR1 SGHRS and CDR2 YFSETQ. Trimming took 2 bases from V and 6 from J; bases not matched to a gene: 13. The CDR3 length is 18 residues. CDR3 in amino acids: CASSFATSGILPGNEQFF. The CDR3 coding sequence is TGCGCCAGCAGCTTCGCGACTAGCGGGATCTTACCCGGCAATGAGCAGTTCTTC.

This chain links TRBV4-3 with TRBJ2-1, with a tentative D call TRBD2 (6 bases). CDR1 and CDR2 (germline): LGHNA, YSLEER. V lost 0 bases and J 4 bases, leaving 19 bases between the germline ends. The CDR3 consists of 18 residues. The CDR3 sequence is CASSQDGSPPGGYNEQFF. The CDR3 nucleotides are TGCGCCAGCAGCCAAGATGGCAGCCCCCCCGGAGGGTACAATGAGCAGTTCTTC.

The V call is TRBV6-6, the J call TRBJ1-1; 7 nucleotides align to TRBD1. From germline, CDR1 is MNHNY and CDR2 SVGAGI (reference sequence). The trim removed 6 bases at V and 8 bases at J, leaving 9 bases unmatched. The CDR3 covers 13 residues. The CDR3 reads CASRGGGGGEAFF. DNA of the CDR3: TGTGCCAGCAGGGGGGGAGGGGGCGGGGAAGCTTTCTTT.

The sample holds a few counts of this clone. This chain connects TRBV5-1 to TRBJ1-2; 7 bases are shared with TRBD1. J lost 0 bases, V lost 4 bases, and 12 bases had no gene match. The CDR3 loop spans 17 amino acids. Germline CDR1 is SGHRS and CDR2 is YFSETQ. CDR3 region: CASSKGTGAPTNYGYTF. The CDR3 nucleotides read TGCGCCAGCAGCAAGGGAACAGGGGCACCGACTAACTATGGCTACACCTTC. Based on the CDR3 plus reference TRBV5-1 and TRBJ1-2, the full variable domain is KAGVTQTPRYLIKTRGQQVTLSCSPISGHRSVSWYQQTPGQGLQFLFEYFSETQRNKGNFPGRFSGRQFSNSRSEMNVSTLELGDSALYLCASSKGTGAPTNYGYTFGSGTRLTVV.

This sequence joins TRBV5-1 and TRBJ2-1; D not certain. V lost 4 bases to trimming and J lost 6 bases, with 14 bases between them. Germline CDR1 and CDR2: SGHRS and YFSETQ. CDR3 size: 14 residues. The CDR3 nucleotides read TGCGCCAGCAGCCTCGACCAGCCCGGCAATGAGCAGTTCTTC. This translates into CASSLDQPGNEQFF.

The CDR3 loop is CASSVSGTFREQYF. For the CDR3, the DNA is TGTGCCAGCAGTGTTAGCGGGACGTTCCGGGAGCAGTACTTC. The rearrangement links TRBV28 to TRBJ2-7; 8 nucleotides line up with TRBD2. The J segment lost 7 bases and the V segment lost 5 bases, leaving 10 bases of the junction unmatched. The CDR3 runs 14 residues. CDR1 MDHEN and CDR2 SYDVKM come from the germline V gene. Together with reference TRBV28 and TRBJ2-7, the CDR3 gives the full variable domain: DVKVTQSSRYLVKRTGEKVFLECVQDMDHENMFWYRQDPGLGLRLIYFSYDVKMKEKGDIPEGYSVSREKKERFSLILESASTNQTSMYLCASSVSGTFREQYFGPGTRLTVT.